The next 5 T cell receptor beta chains were all read from a single sample in a study of blood T cell repertoires in COVID-19. Generated by immunoSEQ multiplex PCR, the TCRdb table keeps only in-frame clones and is missing some. Found here are tens of thousands of clones, around 84% of them singletons; the top ten hold roughly 3.5%. Sequencing was performed on peripheral blood. Receptors originate from a man over 45 with acute or convalescent COVID-19.

This clone was recorded only once. The genes are TRBV27 and TRBJ2-7, with TRBD2 matching over 14 bases. The CDR3 contains 15 residues. The ends lost 5 bases at V and 6 bases at J; junction bases unmatched: 6. From germline, CDR1 is MNHEY and CDR2 SMNVEV (reference sequence). CDR3 sequence (DNA): TGTGCCAGCAGTCCGGGACTAGCGGGAGTAACCGAGCAGTACTTC. Translated, it gives CASSPGLAGVTEQYF.

The CDR3: CASSLGETGGYGYTF. Here the CDR3 DNA reads TGTGCCAGCAGCTTAGGGGAGACAGGGGGCTATGGCTACACCTTC. The chain combines TRBV7-9 with TRBJ1-2; 9 nucleotides agree with TRBD1. With V trimmed by 1 base and J by 4 bases, 4 bases remained unmatched. Germline CDR1 reads SEHNR; CDR2 reads FQNEAQ (reference sequence). This CDR3 contains 15 residues.

The CDR3 DNA reads TGTGCCAGCAGTTCTAGCGGGGGCGCCTACACAGATACGCAGTATTTT. Its translation: CASSSSGGAYTDTQYF. V and J are TRBV6-5 and TRBJ2-3; 10 nucleotides agree with TRBD2. Germline CDR1 MNHEY, CDR2 SVGAGI. J lost 2 bases, V lost 4 bases, and 6 bases had no gene match. This CDR3 is built from 16 residues.

This CDR3 is CASSYGRGGGYEQYF. CDR3 DNA sequence: TGTGCCAGCAGTTACGGGCGAGGAGGTGGCTACGAGCAGTACTTC. V usage is TRBV6-5 and J usage is TRBJ2-7, with a possible D match to TRBD2 (5 bases). The CDR3 contains 15 residues. Germline lookup yields CDR1 MNHEY and CDR2 SVGAGI. The germline V and J ends were trimmed by 2 bases and 3 bases, with 14 bases remaining between them.

The J gene is TRBJ1-1, the V gene TRBV19; tentative D call: TRBD1 (5 bases). V lost 7 bases to trimming and J lost 4 bases, with 16 bases between them. The CDR3 length is 14 residues. Germline loops: CDR1 LNHDA, CDR2 SQIVND (reference sequence). The CDR3 spells CASTLGGEVTEAFF. The CDR3 DNA reads as TGTGCCAGTACCCTTGGAGGGGAGGTCACTGAAGCTTTCTTT.